Presented here are 28 T cell receptor beta chains from one specimen sequenced in a study of blood T cell repertoires in COVID-19. Clones were sequenced by immunoSEQ multiplex PCR, and TCRdb holds only the in-frame ones, with some missing. The sample comprises around 100,000 clones, 85% of which are singletons, and 2.1% rests with the top ten. The sample comprised peripheral blood. The receptors were sampled from a human donor in a cohort sampled during active COVID-19.

This sequence joins TRBV18 and TRBJ2-3, with TRBD2 identical over 8 bases. CDR3 length: 15 residues. Germline V gene sequence: CDR1 KGHSH, CDR2 LQKENI. V gave up 2 bases and J gave up 1 base; unmatched junction bases: 2. The CDR3 region has the DNA TGTGCCAGCTCACCATCGGGGGGGGGCACAGATACGCAGTATTTT. Amino acids: CASSPSGGGTDTQYF.

This rearrangement joins TRBV30 to TRBJ1-4; tentatively, D is TRBD1 (5 bases). The germline CDR1 and CDR2 sequences are GTSNPN and SVGIG (reference sequence). CDR3 size: 13 residues. Trimming removed 0 bases at V and 10 bases at J, with 12 bases between. The CDR3 sequence: CAWSVQAGGKLFF. In nucleotides, the CDR3 is TGTGCCTGGAGTGTACAAGCGGGGGGAAAACTGTTTTTT. The complete variable domain, with remaining parts taken from reference TRBV30 and TRBJ1-4, reads SQTIHQWPATLVQPVGSPLSLECTVEGTSNPNLYWYRQAAGRGLQLLFYSVGIGQISSEVPQNLSASRPQDRQFILSSKKLLLSDSGFYLCAWSVQAGGKLFFGSGTQLSVL.

The chain uses TRBV5-7 and TRBJ2-1; D gene ambiguous. TRBV5-7 qualifies as an ORF whose function is uncertain. This CDR3 has 10 amino acids. Trimming removed 4 bases at V and 10 bases at J, with 6 bases between. In nucleotides, the CDR3 is TGTGCCAGCAGCCTAGGAGAGCAGTTCTTC. The encoded protein is CASSLGEQFF.

The J gene is TRBJ2-5, the V gene TRBV18; 8 positions agree with TRBD1. Germline CDR1 reads KGHSH; CDR2 reads LQKENI. This CDR3 comprises 15 residues. J was trimmed by 5 bases and V by 4 bases; bases with no gene match: 9. CDR3 sequence reads: CASSRIQGALETQYF. CDR3 DNA: TGTGCCAGCTCACGGATCCAGGGGGCACTGGAGACCCAGTACTTC.

The chain employs TRBV28 and TRBJ2-7, with D hard to call. Germline V gives CDR1 MDHEN, CDR2 SYDVKM. The CDR3 spans 12 residues. The germline V and J ends were trimmed by 3 bases and 3 bases, with 6 bases remaining between them. CDR3 coding DNA: TGTGCCAGCAGTTTTGGCAGCTACGAGCAGTACTTC. This encodes CASSFGSYEQYF. The full variable domain, in which reference TRBV28 and TRBJ2-7 provide the parts outside the CDR3, is DVKVTQSSRYLVKRTGEKVFLECVQDMDHENMFWYRQDPGLGLRLIYFSYDVKMKEKGDIPEGYSVSREKKERFSLILESASTNQTSMYLCASSFGSYEQYFGPGTRLTVT.

The chain has TRBV10-3 and TRBJ2-7; 8 bases are shared with TRBD1. Germline V gene data show CDR1 as ENHRY and CDR2 as SYGVKD. V trimming: 3 bases; J trimming: 5 bases; junction bases outside the gene matches: 3. The CDR3 consists of 13 residues. The CDR3 nucleotides read TGTGCCATCAGTGACAGGGGGCTGGACGAGCAGTACTTC. It encodes CAISDRGLDEQYF.

This chain uses TRBV5-1 with TRBJ2-3, with 10 bases matching TRBD1. The trim removed 0 bases at V and 6 bases at J, leaving 7 bases unmatched. CDR1 is SGHRS, CDR2 YFSETQ, per germline. The CDR3 has 16 amino acids. Here the CDR3 reads CASSLVTGQGRDTQYF. The CDR3 DNA follows: TGCGCCAGCAGCTTGGTTACGGGACAGGGGAGGGATACGCAGTATTTT. Looking up the rest from reference TRBV5-1 and TRBJ2-3 gives the full variable domain: KAGVTQTPRYLIKTRGQQVTLSCSPISGHRSVSWYQQTPGQGLQFLFEYFSETQRNKGNFPGRFSGRQFSNSRSEMNVSTLELGDSALYLCASSLVTGQGRDTQYFGPGTRLTVL.

The CDR3 spells CASSLGGLWEQFF. CDR3 sequence (DNA): TGTGCCAGCAGCTTAGGAGGGCTTTGGGAGCAGTTCTTC. This sequence joins TRBV7-9 and TRBJ2-1, with a tentative D call TRBD2 (5 bases). This CDR3 comprises 13 residues. V gave up 1 base and J gave up 10 bases, with 11 bases separating them. Germline lookup yields CDR1 SEHNR and CDR2 FQNEAQ (reference sequence).

The chain is built from TRBV9 and TRBJ2-1, with D unclear. Germline loops: CDR1 SGDLS, CDR2 YYNGEE. The V and J ends lost 0 bases and 6 bases respectively, with 13 bases between them. The CDR3 spans 15 residues. The CDR3 DNA follows: TGTGCCAGCAGCGTAGGCCAGGAAGTCTTCAATGAGCAGTTCTTC. Translated, it gives CASSVGQEVFNEQFF.

As to this clone: One junction end does not reproduce the germline sequence, and a read error may be involved. The chain carries TRBV18 and TRBJ2-1; TRBD2 might be the D (6 bases). This CDR3 has 15 amino acids. The germline gives CDR1 KGHSH, CDR2 LQKENI. The CDR3 sequence is CASSPGGDSFNEQFF. As DNA, the CDR3 is TGTGCCAGCTCACCAGGCGGGGACTCCTTCAATGAGCAGTTCTTC.

This sequence joins TRBV7-2 and TRBJ2-3; TRBD2 matches at 13 bases. From germline, CDR1 is SGHTA and CDR2 FQGNSA. The junction had 5 bases not matched to a gene; V was cut back by 5 bases and J by 0 bases. The CDR3 is 17 residues long. The CDR3 is CASSVVGLAGSTDTQYF. CDR3 sequence (DNA): TGTGCCAGCAGCGTGGTGGGACTAGCGGGGAGCACAGATACGCAGTATTTT.

The chain combines TRBV2 with TRBJ2-7; 8 positions match TRBD2. The germline CDR1 and CDR2 sequences are SNHLY and FYNNEI. The CDR3 sequence is 13 residues long. V was pared by 6 bases and J by 0 bases, with 1 base of the junction left unmatched. CDR3 sequence (DNA): TGTGCCAGCAGAGCGGGGGCCTCCTACGAGCAGTACTTC. Its translation is CASRAGASYEQYF.

The rearrangement links TRBV10-3 to TRBJ2-1; weak D call: TRBD1 (6 bases). Germline assignment: CDR1 ENHRY and CDR2 SYGVKD. The CDR3 has 13 residues. V lost 6 bases to trimming and J lost 9 bases, with 15 bases between them. CDR3 region: CAIRGASEGEQFF. CDR3 nucleotide sequence: TGTGCCATCAGGGGGGCATCCGAGGGTGAGCAGTTCTTC.

The V and J genes are TRBV27 and TRBJ1-5; D gene ambiguous. V dropped 2 bases and J dropped 2 bases, with 4 bases sitting between them. The CDR3 contains 13 residues. Germline assignment: CDR1 MNHEY and CDR2 SMNVEV (reference sequence). The CDR3 loop reads CASSLSGNQPQHF. CDR3 DNA sequence: TGTGCCAGCAGTTTAAGCGGCAATCAGCCCCAGCATTTT.

The chain is built from TRBV4-1 and TRBJ2-1; TRBD2 matches 12 bases. V lost 4 bases, J lost 6 bases, and 10 bases stayed unmatched. This CDR3 has 17 amino acids. In germline, CDR1 is MGHRA, CDR2 YSYEKL. This chain's CDR3 is CASSLRTSGGRGNEQFF. The CDR3 DNA is TGCGCCAGCAGCCTACGTACTAGCGGGGGGCGGGGCAATGAGCAGTTCTTC.

The rearrangement links TRBV7-2 to TRBJ1-2; 7 nucleotides agree with TRBD1. Unmatched junction bases numbered 4, after V lost 4 bases and J lost 2 bases. The CDR3 runs to 14 residues. Germline V gene lookup returns CDR1 SGHTA and CDR2 FQGNSA. The CDR3 nucleotides are TGTGCCAGCAGCTACCAGACAGGGAACTATGGCTACACCTTC. It translates to CASSYQTGNYGYTF.

This clone is a singleton in its sample. The chain recombines TRBV11-2 with TRBJ2-7; possibly TRBD1 for D (6 bases). Trimming removed 2 bases from V and 6 bases from J, with 17 bases in between. CDR3 length: 15 amino acids. CDR1 and CDR2 (germline): SGHAT, FQNNGV. For the CDR3, the DNA is TGTGCCAGCAGCTTAATTAGTGGGGACACAGTCGAGCAGTACTTC. As protein: CASSLISGDTVEQYF.

The V gene is TRBV2, the J gene TRBJ2-3; 7 bases match TRBD1. The ends lost 5 bases at V and 2 bases at J; junction bases unmatched: 7. Germline V gene sequence: CDR1 SNHLY, CDR2 FYNNEI. The CDR3 totals 15 residues. The CDR3 loop is CASSINGQDTDTQYF. The CDR3 nucleotides are TGTGCCAGCAGTATCAACGGACAGGACACAGATACGCAGTATTTT.

The V and J genes are TRBV5-1 and TRBJ1-2; D is perhaps TRBD1 (5 bases). V dropped 4 bases and J dropped 1 base, with 11 bases sitting between them. This CDR3 region has 14 residues. Germline CDR1 and CDR2: SGHRS and YFSETQ. This CDR3 reads CASSPWTSNYGYTF. CDR3 DNA sequence: TGCGCCAGCAGCCCGTGGACAAGTAACTATGGCTACACCTTC.

The chain combines TRBV6-1 with TRBJ1-1; D is perhaps TRBD1 (5 bases). From germline, CDR1 is MNHNS and CDR2 SASEGT. The CDR3 contains 13 residues. V was trimmed by 3 bases and J by 5 bases, leaving 10 bases between them. The CDR3 sequence is CASSDMGGTEAFF. The CDR3, as DNA: TGTGCCAGCAGTGATATGGGGGGGACTGAAGCTTTCTTT.

This clone was observed a handful of times. The chain links TRBV30 to TRBJ2-7; 8 positions agree with TRBD2. The CDR3 has 12 residues. The V gene's germline CDR1 is GTSNPN and CDR2 SVGIG (reference sequence). V was pared by 5 bases and J by 4 bases, with 4 bases of the junction left unmatched. The CDR3 DNA follows: TGTGCCTGGGGAGCGGGAGTATACGAGCAGTACTTC. Translation: CAWGAGVYEQYF.

V gene TRBV7-2 combines with J gene TRBJ2-5; the match to TRBD2 covers 8 bases. The length of the CDR3 is 17 residues. Germline values: CDR1 SGHTA, CDR2 FQGNSA. V was clipped by 2 bases and J by 4 bases; unmatched bases: 12. DNA of the CDR3: TGTGCCAGCAGCTTAATAGGTTTTCCCGGGGGGGGAGAGACCCAGTACTTC. This sequence encodes CASSLIGFPGGGETQYF.

The chain has TRBV5-6 and TRBJ2-2; a possible D gene is TRBD2 (6 bases). The CDR3 spans 16 residues. Deletions cut 3 bases from V and 1 base from J, with 13 bases between. Germline V gives CDR1 SGHDT, CDR2 YYEEEE. CDR3 protein: CASSWRAQKNTGELFF. CDR3 in DNA: TGTGCCAGCAGCTGGAGGGCCCAAAAGAACACCGGGGAGCTGTTTTTT.

This rearrangement joins TRBV30 to TRBJ1-3, with D uncertain. The CDR3 is made up of 12 amino acids. Trimming left V 1 base short and J 4 bases short, with 5 bases between. The germline CDR1 and CDR2 sequences are GTSNPN and SVGIG (reference sequence). The CDR3 bases are TGTGCCTGGAGTGAAATAGGAAACACCATATATTTT. Translated, it gives CAWSEIGNTIYF.

The V and J genes are TRBV10-3 and TRBJ1-5; 8 nucleotides match TRBD1. The CDR3 covers 14 residues. Trimming removed 6 bases from V and 4 bases from J; junction bases left unmatched: 5. Looked up from germline, CDR1 is ENHRY and CDR2 is SYGVKD. This CDR3 is CAISGQGQNQPQHF. For the CDR3, the DNA is TGTGCCATCAGCGGACAGGGTCAGAATCAGCCCCAGCATTTT.

This clone was seen just once. The chain joins TRBV5-1 to TRBJ2-7; D unresolved. Germline-derived CDR1 and CDR2 are SGHRS and YFSETQ. Trimming took off 1 base at V and 4 bases at J, with 15 bases between the two ends. The CDR3 length is 15 residues. For the CDR3, the DNA is TGCGCCAGCAGCTTGTCCGGGTACGAAGTATACGAGCAGTACTTC. Residues: CASSLSGYEVYEQYF.

The chain links TRBV4-1 to TRBJ1-1; D unresolved. From germline, CDR1 is MGHRA and CDR2 YSYEKL. The CDR3 consists of 17 residues. V lost 0 bases to trimming and J lost 0 bases, with 14 bases between them. The CDR3 sequence: CASSQDPTVNLNTEAFF. DNA for the CDR3: TGCGCCAGCAGCCAAGATCCCACAGTTAATCTGAACACTGAAGCTTTCTTT.

The chain recombines TRBV12-5 with TRBJ2-3; 10 bases line up with TRBD1. This CDR3 region has 16 residues. CDR1 and CDR2 (germline): LGHNT, FRNRAP. Germline trimming cut 2 bases from V and 3 bases from J; bases unmatched to any gene: 5. DNA of the CDR3: TGTGCTAGTGGTTTGCCGCCGGGACAGGGGACAGATACGCAGTATTTT. It codes for CASGLPPGQGTDTQYF.